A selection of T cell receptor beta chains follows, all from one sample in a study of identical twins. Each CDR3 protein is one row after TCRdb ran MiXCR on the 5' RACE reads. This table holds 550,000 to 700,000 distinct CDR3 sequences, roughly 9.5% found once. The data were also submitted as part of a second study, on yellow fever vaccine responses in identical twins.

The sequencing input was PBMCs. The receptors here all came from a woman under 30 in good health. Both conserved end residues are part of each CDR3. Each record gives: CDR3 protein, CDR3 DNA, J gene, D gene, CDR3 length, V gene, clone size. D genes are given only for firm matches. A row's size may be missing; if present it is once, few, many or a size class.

CSVPLHGGRGSYEQYF TGCAGCGTCCCTCTCCATGGCGGGAGGGGATCCTACGAGCAGTACTTC TRBJ2-7 TRBD2 16 TRBV29-1 many
CSARGQGGETQYF TGCAGCGCCCGAGGACAGGGGGGAGAGACCCAGTACTTC TRBJ2-5 TRBD1 13 TRBV20-1 many
CASSFSGASIAQHF TGTGCCAGCAGCTTTTCAGGGGCGAGTATAGCCCAGCATTTT TRBJ1-5 NA 14 TRBV5-6 few
CASSPKTGQETQYF TGTGCCAGCAGTCCCAAGACAGGCCAAGAGACCCAGTACTTC TRBJ2-5 NA 14 TRBV6-1 few
CASSRYQGEANYGYTF TGCGCCAGCAGCCGTTATCAGGGGGAAGCGAACTATGGCTACACCTTC TRBJ1-2 TRBD1 16 TRBV4-3 few
CASSPGSGGEQFF TGCGCCAGCAGCCCGGGGTCAGGCGGTGAGCAGTTCTTC TRBJ2-1 NA 13 TRBV5-1 NA
CASSQDLAGSIYEQYF TGCGCCAGCAGCCAAGATTTGGCCGGGTCTATTTACGAGCAGTACTTC TRBJ2-7 NA 16 TRBV4-1 many
CASQQGTGLRKLFF TGTGCCAGCCAACAAGGGACAGGGTTGAGAAAACTGTTTTTT TRBJ1-4 TRBD1 14 TRBV2 few
CASSLVAGYYGYTF TGTGCCAGCAGCTTAGTGGCAGGATACTATGGCTACACCTTC TRBJ1-2 NA 14 TRBV7-9 NA
CASSQEGRLAGAGELFF TGTGCCAGCAGCCAAGAGGGGCGGCTAGCGGGAGCCGGGGAGCTGTTTTTT TRBJ2-2 TRBD2 17 TRBV3-1 NA
CASDKPGVSTDTQYF TGTGCCAGCGACAAACCAGGGGTCTCCACAGATACGCAGTATTTT TRBJ2-3 NA 15 TRBV2 few
CASSWTSGGTWETQYF TGCGCCAGCAGCTGGACTAGCGGGGGGACATGGGAGACCCAGTACTTC TRBJ2-5 TRBD2 16 TRBV5-1 few
CASRSGRTDTQYF TGTGCCAGCAGGTCCGGGCGCACAGATACGCAGTATTTT TRBJ2-3 NA 13 TRBV12-3/TRBV12-4 many
CSASLARETYEQYF TGCAGTGCTAGTCTAGCCAGAGAAACCTACGAGCAGTACTTC TRBJ2-7 NA 14 TRBV20-1 few
CATSQTSGRVDEQFF TGTGCCACCAGTCAGACTAGCGGGAGAGTCGATGAGCAGTTCTTC TRBJ2-1 TRBD2 15 TRBV24-1 NA
CATSSGANVLTF TGTGCCACCAGCTCTGGGGCCAACGTCCTGACTTTC TRBJ2-6 NA 12 TRBV24-1 few
CSARDLGGGAVNEQFF TGCAGTGCTAGAGATCTCGGCGGGGGGGCGGTTAATGAGCAGTTCTTC TRBJ2-1 TRBD2 16 TRBV20-1 many